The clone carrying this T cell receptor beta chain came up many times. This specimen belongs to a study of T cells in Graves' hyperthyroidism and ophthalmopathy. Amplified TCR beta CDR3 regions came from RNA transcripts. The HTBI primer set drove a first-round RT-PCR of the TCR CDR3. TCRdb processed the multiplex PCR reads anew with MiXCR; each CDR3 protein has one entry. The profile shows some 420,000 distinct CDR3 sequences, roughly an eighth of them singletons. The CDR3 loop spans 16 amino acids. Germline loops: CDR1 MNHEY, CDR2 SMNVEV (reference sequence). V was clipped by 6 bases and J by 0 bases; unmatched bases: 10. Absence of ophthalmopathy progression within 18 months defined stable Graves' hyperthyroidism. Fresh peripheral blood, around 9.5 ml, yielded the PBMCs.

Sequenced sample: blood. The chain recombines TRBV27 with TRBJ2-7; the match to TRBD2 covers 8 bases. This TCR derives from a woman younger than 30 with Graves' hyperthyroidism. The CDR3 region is CASSAQGGGSSYEQYF. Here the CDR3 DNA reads TGTGCCAGCAGCGCTCAGGGCGGGGGGAGCTCCTACGAGCAGTACTTC.